This T cell receptor (beta chain) was sequenced for a study of CD8+ T cells in alopecia areata. On the study more broadly: At a dose of 5 to 10 mg twice daily, oral tofacitinib was given to treated patients. Study-level results: Elevated clonality characterized lesional scalp relative to normal scalp, particularly in alopecia totalis/universalis.

Concerning this clone itself: The antigen remains unidentified.

Extraction and reverse transcription of RNA yielded cDNA as the sequencing template. Profiling relied on immunoSEQ multiplex PCR, and the TCRdb table lists in-frame clones only, not all of them. The data show 180,000 or so clones, roughly 64% seen once. Treatment described: oral pan-JAK inhibitor, 5-10 mg twice daily. The input for sequencing was CD4+ T cells sorted from blood, taken at week 24, from a patient treated with tofacitinib. This receptor was identified in a human donor with alopecia areata.

This chain's CDR3 is CASRRDQWGNEQFF. The CDR3 DNA sequence: TGTGCCAGCAGACGGGACCAGTGGGGCAATGAGCAGTTCTTC. The rearrangement joins TRBV5-6 to TRBJ2-1, with D perhaps matching TRBD1 or TRBD2 (5 bases each). Trimming shortened V by 5 bases and J by 6 bases, and 15 bases separated the two germline ends. This CDR3 has 14 residues. Germline loops: CDR1 SGHDT, CDR2 YYEEEE.